One and the same sample provided the 24 T cell receptor beta chains below, sequenced in a study of T-cell reconstitution after alpha-beta-depleted transplantation in children. The authors prepared the TCRbeta library with unique molecular identifiers. MiXCR was run by TCRdb on the PCR reads, yielding one entry per CDR3 protein. Seen here are fewer than 200,000 distinct CDR3 sequences, roughly 7.5% observed once, and the top ten hold about 3%. This specimen consisted of PBMCs from the stem cell graft donor, obtained from the stem cell graft. Receptor source: a human donor who donated a stem cell graft to a child with Wiskott-Aldrich syndrome.

This clonotype appeared many times. This sequence joins TRBV6-4 and TRBJ2-3, with 7 bases aligning to TRBD1. CDR1 is MRHNA and CDR2 is SNTAGT in the germline V gene. CDR3 size: 14 residues. V dropped 3 bases and J dropped 4; count of bases not matched to a gene: 4. Here the CDR3 reads CASSEGDSADTQYF. In DNA, the CDR3 is TGTGCCAGCAGTGAGGGGGACAGCGCAGATACGCAGTATTTT.

This clonotype was found a few times. The rearrangement joins TRBV2 to TRBJ2-5; 7 bases match TRBD1. The V gene end was trimmed by 3 bases and the J gene end by 4 bases; junction bases not matched to a gene: 5. The germline gives CDR1 SNHLY, CDR2 FYNNEI. This CDR3 comprises 14 residues. The DNA for the CDR3 is TGTGCCAGCAGTGAGGGACAGCCGGGAGAGACCCAGTACTTC. This codes for CASSEGQPGETQYF. The whole variable domain, filled in from reference TRBV2 and TRBJ2-5, reads EPEVTQTPSHQVTQMGQEVILRCVPISNHLYFYWYRQILGQKVEFLVSFYNNEISEKSEIFDDQFSVERPDGSNFTLKIRSTKLEDSAMYFCASSEGQPGETQYFGPGTRLLVL.

A note on this clonotype: This could be a read error, since a much larger clone is one nucleotide away. The rearrangement uses TRBV4-2 and TRBJ2-1; maybe TRBD1 (6 bases). V was cut by 6 bases and J by 3 bases, with 18 bases left in between. The CDR3 extends over 16 amino acids. Germline V gene lookup returns CDR1 LGHNA and CDR2 YNFKEQ. CDR3 protein: CASSPVRGDSYNEQFF. CDR3 bases: TGTGCCAGCAGTCCCGTCAGGGGAGATAGCTACAATGAGCAGTTCTTC.

This clonotype occurred many times. This rearrangement joins TRBV10-2 to TRBJ1-5, with D tentatively TRBD1 (5 bases). V shed 0 bases and J shed 5 bases, with 11 bases lying between them. Germline assignment: CDR1 WSHSY and CDR2 SAAADI. The CDR3 spans 15 residues. CDR3 in amino acids: CASSESQRGDQPQHF. As DNA, the CDR3 is TGCGCCAGCAGTGAGTCACAAAGAGGGGATCAGCCCCAGCATTTT.

This chain links TRBV12-3 or TRBV12-4 with TRBJ2-7, with 9 bases that match TRBD1. V trimming: 5 bases; J trimming: 2 bases; junction bases outside the gene matches: 4. The CDR3 extends over 14 amino acids. CDR3 bases: TGTGCCAGCAGTCTGAGGACAGGGGCCTACGAGCAGTACTTC. Its protein is CASSLRTGAYEQYF.

This rearrangement joins TRBV14 to TRBJ2-2; D is perhaps TRBD1 or TRBD2 (6 bases each). This CDR3 contains 18 residues. V lost 4 bases and J 2 bases, leaving 20 bases between the germline ends. Per the germline V gene, CDR1 is SGHDN and CDR2 is FVKESK. CDR3 in amino acids: CASSPPWGAGKNTGELFF. The DNA of the CDR3 is TGTGCCAGCAGCCCTCCCTGGGGGGCAGGGAAAAACACCGGGGAGCTGTTTTTT.

The sample holds many counts of this clonotype. This chain joins TRBV6-5 and TRBJ2-5; TRBD2 aligns across 13 bases. The CDR3 is made up of 17 amino acids. Germline assignment: CDR1 MNHEY and CDR2 SVGAGI. With V trimmed by 2 bases and J by 4 bases, 7 bases remained unmatched. CDR3 sequence reads: CASSYAPGLAGSETQYF. The CDR3 DNA is TGTGCCAGCAGTTACGCCCCGGGACTAGCGGGGTCAGAGACCCAGTACTTC.

This clonotype was seen at least ten times. V usage is TRBV6-5 and J usage is TRBJ1-2; 7 nucleotides match TRBD1. The V gene end was trimmed by 5 bases and the J gene end by 5 bases; junction bases not matched to a gene: 8. Looked up from germline, CDR1 is MNHEY and CDR2 is SVGAGI. The CDR3 sequence is 14 residues long. The DNA for the CDR3 is TGTGCCAGCAGTCGTGACAGGGCCCCTTATGGCTACACCTTC. This codes for CASSRDRAPYGYTF.

In its sample, this clonotype was seen many times. The chain carries TRBV6-5 and TRBJ2-2; D not certain. Trimming left V 2 bases short and J 8 bases short, with 12 bases between. The CDR3 totals 14 residues. Germline CDR1 MNHEY, CDR2 SVGAGI. Here the CDR3 DNA reads TGTGCCAGCAGTTACGATACCCCTTTAGGGGAGCTGTTTTTT. Translated, it gives CASSYDTPLGELFF.

This clonotype has at least ten counts. V is TRBV12-3 or TRBV12-4 and J is TRBJ1-3; D remains ambiguous. Trimming cost V 10 bases and J 4 bases, with 8 bases left between them. This CDR3 has 11 residues. CDR3 region: CATKQGNTIYF. CDR3 sequence (DNA): TGTGCCACCAAACAGGGAAACACCATATATTTT.

The chain couples TRBV9 to TRBJ1-2; no definite D call. The germline gives CDR1 SGDLS, CDR2 YYNGEE. V was pared by 2 bases and J by 2 bases, with 13 bases between. The CDR3 contains 15 residues. The CDR3 DNA reads TGTGCCAGCAGCGTGGGTCCAGCAACAAACTATGGCTACACCTTC. Translation: CASSVGPATNYGYTF.

This clonotype was detected ten times or more. The chain carries TRBV20-1 and TRBJ2-2; D remains ambiguous. Germline lookup yields CDR1 DFQATT and CDR2 SNEGSKA (reference sequence). The CDR3 is made up of 13 amino acids. V lost 2 bases and J lost 3, with 7 bases in between. In DNA form, the CDR3 reads TGCAGTGCTAGACGACCATACACCGGGGAGCTGTTTTTT. It encodes CSARRPYTGELFF.

This clonotype was seen at least ten times. This rearrangement joins TRBV20-1 to TRBJ1-6; TRBD1 is a possible D gene (5 bases). This CDR3 has 15 amino acids. The germline V gene has CDR1 DFQATT and CDR2 SNEGSKA (reference sequence). Trimming cost V 3 bases and J 10 bases, with 19 bases left between them. CDR3 in amino acids: CSASKMATWDSPLHF. In nucleotides, the CDR3 is TGCAGTGCTAGTAAAATGGCTACTTGGGACTCACCCCTCCACTTT.

This clonotype was counted ten times or more. The gene calls are TRBV29-1 and TRBJ2-5; maybe TRBD2 (6 bases). The germline gives CDR1 SQVTM, CDR2 ANQGSEA. With 5 bases removed from V and 9 bases from J, the gap between germline ends came to 10 bases. The CDR3 is 10 residues long. CDR3 nucleotides: TGCAGCGTTCGCAGGGAGGCCCAGTACTTC. Translation gives CSVRREAQYF.

This chain joins TRBV18 and TRBJ2-1; 9 nucleotides align to TRBD1. V dropped 3 bases and J dropped 2; count of bases not matched to a gene: 5. This CDR3 region has 16 residues. CDR1 KGHSH and CDR2 LQKENI come from the germline V gene. For the CDR3, the DNA is TGTGCCAGCTCACCGCTGGGACAGGGTGCCTACAATGAGCAGTTCTTC. This sequence encodes CASSPLGQGAYNEQFF.

This clonotype was counted at least ten times. This chain uses TRBV6-6 with TRBJ2-5; TRBD1 agrees at 7 bases. The J segment lost 4 bases and the V segment lost 5 bases, leaving 4 bases of the junction unmatched. Germline V gene lookup returns CDR1 MNHNY and CDR2 SVGAGI (reference sequence). The CDR3 runs to 13 residues. The CDR3 region has the DNA TGTGCCAGCAGTACCCCAGGGGGAGAGACCCAGTACTTC. This codes for CASSTPGGETQYF.

This clonotype was seen many times. The V and J genes are TRBV12-3 or TRBV12-4 and TRBJ2-1; the match to TRBD2 covers 9 bases. Losses at the gene ends were 7 bases for V and 9 bases for J; bases not matched to a gene: 13. The CDR3 contains 15 residues. The CDR3 here is CASTLGVAGVSEQFF. CDR3 bases: TGTGCCAGCACCCTCGGGGTAGCGGGAGTCAGTGAGCAGTTCTTC.

This clonotype was detected many times. The V call is TRBV12-3 or TRBV12-4, the J call TRBJ1-3; D is ambiguous. The CDR3 loop spans 14 amino acids. V was cut by 7 bases and J by 0 bases, with 10 bases left in between. CDR3 region: CASKGLDSGNTIYF. The CDR3 nucleotides read TGTGCCAGCAAAGGGCTAGACTCTGGAAACACCATATATTTT.

V gene TRBV5-1 combines with J gene TRBJ2-7; D not resolved. Trimming removed 4 bases at V and 5 bases at J, with 19 bases between. CDR3 size: 15 residues. Per the germline V gene, CDR1 is SGHRS and CDR2 is YFSETQ. Here the CDR3 reads CASSPAGPAPDEQYF. CDR3 in DNA: TGCGCCAGCAGCCCGGCTGGTCCGGCCCCGGACGAGCAGTACTTC.

In this sample, this clonotype turned up many times. This chain links TRBV20-1 with TRBJ1-3; D remains ambiguous. Trimming pared 4 bases from V and 0 bases from J, leaving 19 bases between. The CDR3 has 17 amino acids. CDR1 is DFQATT, CDR2 SNEGSKA, per germline (reference sequence). CDR3 DNA: TGCAGTGCTACCAGGAACCTTATCTCCCACTCTGGAAACACCATATATTTT. Its translation: CSATRNLISHSGNTIYF.

This clonotype was observed a few times. The chain carries TRBV7-2 and TRBJ1-1, with a weak D call TRBD1 (5 bases). Trimming took off 2 bases at V and 1 base at J, with 11 bases between the two ends. From germline, CDR1 is SGHTA and CDR2 FQGNSA. The CDR3 loop spans 15 amino acids. The CDR3, as DNA: TGTGCCAGCAGCTTACGGGGCAGTTCGAACACTGAAGCTTTCTTT. Translating gives CASSLRGSSNTEAFF.

This clonotype occurred many times. J is TRBJ2-2 and V is TRBV6-2 or TRBV6-3; 12 bases agree with TRBD2. CDR1 is MNHEY and CDR2 is SVGEGT in the germline V gene. J lost 7 bases, V lost 6 bases, and 6 bases had no gene match. The CDR3 extends over 15 amino acids. CDR3 amino acids: CASRTSGGPDGELFF. As DNA, the CDR3 is TGTGCCAGCAGAACTAGCGGGGGGCCTGACGGGGAGCTGTTTTTT.

This clonotype was counted only a few times. This chain uses TRBV7-7 with TRBJ2-5, with 7 bases aligning to TRBD2. The germline V gene encodes CDR1 SSHAT and CDR2 FNYEAQ (reference sequence). Trimming took 5 bases from V and 4 from J; bases not matched to a gene: 10. This CDR3 spans 15 amino acids. In nucleotides, the CDR3 is TGTGCCAGCAGCCCTGGGGCGGGAGTCGGAGAGACCCAGTACTTC. This codes for CASSPGAGVGETQYF.

This clonotype was seen a handful of times. The V call is TRBV19, the J call TRBJ2-1, with D perhaps matching TRBD1 or TRBD2 (6 bases each). The CDR3 is 16 residues long. V shed 5 bases and J shed 4 bases, with 18 bases lying between them. Germline assignment: CDR1 LNHDA and CDR2 SQIVND (reference sequence). CDR3 nucleotides: TGTGCCAGTAGTCCGTGGAGGGGGGCGGGTTACAATGAGCAGTTCTTC. This encodes CASSPWRGAGYNEQFF. Complete variable domain (other parts from reference TRBV19 and TRBJ2-1): DGGITQSPKYLFRKEGQNVTLSCEQNLNHDAMYWYRQDPGQGLRLIYYSQIVNDFQKGDIAEGYSVSREKKESFPLTVTSAQKNPTAFYLCASSPWRGAGYNEQFFGPGTRLTVL.